This T cell receptor beta chain was found in a study of cytomegalovirus exposure and HLA in healthy donors. Comments on this clone: Its antigen remains unidentified.

Findings and limits, study-wide: Per a prior analysis, the majority of TCR beta V segments were productive roughly 87% or roughly 30% of the time.

Trimming took 0 bases from V and 8 from J, leaving 8 bases between them. The CDR3 runs to 12 residues. Germline-derived CDR1 and CDR2 are SGHRS and YFSETQ. 13 Jbeta primers and 60 Vbeta primers were used for the PCR. The method was immunoSEQ multiplex PCR; TCRdb's version includes in-frame clones alone and lacks a portion of them. The data include more than 100,000 clones; the top ten clones carry 3% to 4.5%. This TCR was recovered from a man aged 18 to 35 in good health and CMV-seronegative. Sequencing was done on a sample of PBMCs. V usage is TRBV5-1 and J usage is TRBJ1-1; D unresolved. The CDR3 DNA is TGCGCCAGCAGCTTGGCGGGTCCCGAAGCTTTCTTT. Translated, it gives CASSLAGPEAFF.